The 20 T cell receptor beta chains below come from one sample, sequenced in a study of beta chain features in type 1 diabetes. Their cognate antigens are unknown. Whole-study findings and limits: There was a moderate but significant shortening of TCRB CDR3s in all four CD4+ subsets of Type 1 diabetes patients.

The isolated RNA, all of it, was reverse transcribed, so expressed TCRB transcripts were what got sequenced. Sequencing used immunoSEQ multiplex PCR; TCRdb keeps in-frame clones, though not all of them. The sample includes approximately 130,000 clones, 15% to 20% of them seen just once. The sequenced sample was central memory CD4+ T cells from blood. All receptors derive from a man aged 18 to 29 with type 1 diabetes.

The chain couples TRBV6-5 to TRBJ2-2; D unresolved. The V end lost 6 bases, the J end lost 6 bases, and 11 bases lay between the germline ends. This CDR3 has 13 amino acids. Looked up from germline, CDR1 is MNHEY and CDR2 is SVGAGI. CDR3 nucleotide sequence: TGTGCCAGCAGCCGGACCGACCCCGGGGAGCTGTTTTTT. Protein product: CASSRTDPGELFF.

This clone came up many times. J is TRBJ1-1 and V is TRBV14; D gene ambiguous. The V end was cut by 1 base, the J end by 0 bases, with 9 bases between. This CDR3 comprises 15 residues. Germline CDR1 is SGHDN and CDR2 is FVKESK. The CDR3 is CASSQVAGMNTEAFF. The DNA for the CDR3 is TGTGCCAGCAGCCAAGTAGCGGGTATGAACACTGAAGCTTTCTTT. Full variable domain (remainder filled in from reference TRBV14 and TRBJ1-1): EAGVTQFPSHSVIEKGQTVTLRCDPISGHDNLYWYRRVMGKEIKFLLHFVKESKQDESGMPNNRFLAERTGGTYSTLKVQPAELEDSGVYFCASSQVAGMNTEAFFGQGTRLTVV.

DNA for the CDR3: TGTGCCAGCAGTGATTACTCCGAGACCCAGTACTTC. Protein product: CASSDYSETQYF. The chain has TRBV2 and TRBJ2-5; D is undetermined. Trimming shortened V by 3 bases and J by 5 bases, and 7 bases separated the two germline ends. In germline, CDR1 is SNHLY, CDR2 FYNNEI. CDR3 size: 12 residues.

This clone was counted between two and nine times. V usage is TRBV25-1 and J usage is TRBJ1-2; 10 bases fit TRBD1. The junction had 6 bases not matched to a gene; V was cut back by 4 bases and J by 7 bases. This CDR3 is 14 amino acids long. Germline CDR1 is MGHDK and CDR2 is SYGVNS. The CDR3 here is CASSARDRGFGYTF. The CDR3 region has the DNA TGTGCCAGCAGTGCAAGGGACAGGGGCTTTGGCTACACCTTC.

This clone was detected a few times. The chain employs TRBV30 and TRBJ2-4; D might be TRBD1 or TRBD2, each matching 6 bases. The CDR3 covers 13 residues. The V and J ends lost 1 base and 6 bases respectively, with 10 bases between them. Germline V gives CDR1 GTSNPN, CDR2 SVGIG (reference sequence). In nucleotides, the CDR3 is TGTGCCTGGAGTGGAGGGGGGCGAAACATTCAGTACTTC. Its protein product is CAWSGGGRNIQYF.

The chain employs TRBV30 and TRBJ1-1; the match to TRBD1 covers 7 bases. The CDR3 spans 13 residues. CDR1 is GTSNPN, CDR2 SVGIG, per germline (reference sequence). With V trimmed by 3 bases and J by 10 bases, 11 bases remained unmatched. In DNA form, the CDR3 reads TGTGCCTGGAGCGACCCCGGGACAGCGGGAGCTTTCTTT. Translating gives CAWSDPGTAGAFF.

This clone came up a few times. The rearrangement joins TRBV28 to TRBJ2-5, with 10 nucleotides matching TRBD1. With V trimmed by 3 bases and J by 5 bases, 9 bases remained unmatched. CDR3 length: 16 residues. The germline gives CDR1 MDHEN, CDR2 SYDVKM. CDR3 bases: TGTGCCAGCAGTTTTCCTGGACAGGGGGGTTTGGAGACCCAGTACTTC. Its protein is CASSFPGQGGLETQYF.

The sample holds a few counts of this clone. The chain recombines TRBV2 with TRBJ2-5, with 11 bases that match TRBD1. The germline V gene encodes CDR1 SNHLY and CDR2 FYNNEI. V was clipped by 3 bases and J by 2 bases; unmatched bases: 5. This CDR3 spans 16 amino acids. CDR3 residues: CASSDRTGGRQETQYF. The CDR3 region has the DNA TGTGCCAGCAGTGACAGGACAGGGGGCCGACAAGAGACCCAGTACTTC.

This clone has only a few counts. This sequence joins TRBV5-1 and TRBJ1-1, with 8 bases aligning to TRBD1. The CDR3 is 15 residues long. The germline CDR1 and CDR2 sequences are SGHRS and YFSETQ. After removal of 4 bases from V and 0 bases from J, the junction contained 5 bases not matched to a gene. CDR3 protein: CASSRGQAMNTEAFF. Here the CDR3 DNA reads TGCGCCAGCAGCCGGGGACAGGCTATGAACACTGAAGCTTTCTTT.

This clone was picked up a small number of times. This sequence joins TRBV29-1 and TRBJ2-7; D unclear. The CDR3 sequence is 12 residues long. In germline, CDR1 is SQVTM, CDR2 ANQGSEA. Trimming pared 6 bases from V and 5 bases from J, leaving 14 bases between. CDR3 nucleotide sequence: TGCAGCGTCGGTAAGGGCCCGAACGAGCAGTACTTC. Amino acid sequence: CSVGKGPNEQYF.

This clone was found many times. This sequence joins TRBV29-1 and TRBJ2-3, with 10 bases matching TRBD1. Germline loops: CDR1 SQVTM, CDR2 ANQGSEA. This CDR3 contains 15 residues. V trimming: 2 bases; J trimming: 4 bases; junction bases outside the gene matches: 6. The chain's CDR3 is CSVETETGGSDTQYF. As DNA, the CDR3 is TGCAGCGTTGAAACCGAGACAGGGGGCTCAGATACGCAGTATTTT.

CDR3 region: CASSPTFSYEQYF. Here the CDR3 DNA reads TGTGCCAGCAGCCCTACGTTTTCCTACGAGCAGTACTTC. The chain joins TRBV6-5 to TRBJ2-7; D is unclear. V lost 6 bases and J lost 1, with 10 bases in between. Germline values: CDR1 MNHEY, CDR2 SVGAGI. This CDR3 comprises 13 residues.

In its sample, this clone was seen a few times. The rearrangement links TRBV9 to TRBJ1-5; maybe TRBD1 (5 bases). Germline CDR1 is SGDLS and CDR2 is YYNGEE. V was trimmed by 3 bases and J by 5 bases, leaving 15 bases between them. The CDR3 runs to 15 residues. The CDR3 DNA is TGTGCCAGCAGCGCGGGACCCCGCGGGGATCAGCCCCAGCATTTT. Protein sequence: CASSAGPRGDQPQHF.

The sample holds a few counts of this clone. V usage is TRBV2 and J usage is TRBJ2-5; possible D gene TRBD1, 6 bases. The DNA end is a closer match to TRBJ2-7, so the J assignment may be wrong. CDR3 size: 14 residues. The germline V gene has CDR1 SNHLY and CDR2 FYNNEI. The CDR3 reads CASSGGTGRREQYF. The CDR3, as DNA: TGTGCCAGCAGTGGTGGCACAGGGCGGCGCGAGCAGTACTTC.

The rearrangement links TRBV18 to TRBJ2-1, with a possible D match to TRBD1 (6 bases). Germline V gene lookup returns CDR1 KGHSH and CDR2 LQKENI. This CDR3 region has 15 residues. Trimming removed 5 bases at V and 2 bases at J, with 13 bases between. Here the CDR3 reads CASSITGQPYNEQFF. Here the CDR3 DNA reads TGTGCCAGCTCAATTACGGGACAACCCTACAATGAGCAGTTCTTC.

In DNA, the CDR3 is TGTGCCAGCAGCCAAGATAGACTAGCGGGGGGTAGGACGCAGTATTTT. It codes for CASSQDRLAGGRTQYF. The V gene is TRBV4-2, the J gene TRBJ2-3; 13 bases align to TRBD2. The CDR3 consists of 16 residues. Trimming removed 0 bases from V and 9 bases from J; junction bases left unmatched: 6. Germline values: CDR1 LGHNA, CDR2 YNFKEQ.

V and J are TRBV18 and TRBJ2-3; D is unclear. The ends were cut back, 2 bases at V and 6 bases at J, with 15 bases in the middle. The CDR3 spans 15 residues. Germline V lookup: CDR1 KGHSH, CDR2 LQKENI. DNA for the CDR3: TGTGCCAGCTCACCAAAGAGATTCGATCCCGATACGCAGTATTTT. Translating gives CASSPKRFDPDTQYF.

The chain has TRBV28 and TRBJ2-7, with 7 positions matching TRBD1. Unmatched junction bases numbered 10, after V lost 8 bases and J lost 9 bases. Germline CDR1 is MDHEN and CDR2 is SYDVKM. The length of the CDR3 is 12 residues. Here the CDR3 reads CASEDRDAGQYF. The CDR3, as DNA: TGTGCCAGCGAAGACAGGGATGCCGGGCAGTACTTC. Variable domain in full (rest from reference TRBV28 and TRBJ2-7): DVKVTQSSRYLVKRTGEKVFLECVQDMDHENMFWYRQDPGLGLRLIYFSYDVKMKEKGDIPEGYSVSREKKERFSLILESASTNQTSMYLCASEDRDAGQYFGPGTRLTVT.

This chain uses TRBV11-1 with TRBJ2-3; TRBD2 agrees at 9 bases. The CDR3 length is 16 residues. Germline trimming cut 4 bases from V and 0 bases from J; bases unmatched to any gene: 5. Germline V gene sequence: CDR1 SGHAT, CDR2 FQDESV (reference sequence). The chain's CDR3 is CASSSGLARSTDTQYF. The DNA for the CDR3 is TGTGCCAGCAGCTCGGGACTAGCCAGAAGCACAGATACGCAGTATTTT.

This clone was seen a handful of times. J is TRBJ2-5 and V is TRBV9; 9 bases line up with TRBD2. The CDR3 is 14 amino acids. The germline CDR1 and CDR2 sequences are SGDLS and YYNGEE. With 4 bases clipped from V and 3 bases from J, the junction kept 4 bases outside the gene matches. Here the CDR3 DNA reads TGTGCCAGCAGCCCCCGGACTAGCGAAGAGACCCAGTACTTC. Protein sequence: CASSPRTSEETQYF. Based on the CDR3 plus reference TRBV9 and TRBJ2-5, the full variable domain is DSGVTQTPKHLITATGQRVTLRCSPRSGDLSVYWYQQSLDQGLQFLIQYYNGEERAKGNILERFSAQQFPDLHSELNLSSLELGDSALYFCASSPRTSEETQYFGPGTRLLVL.